Listed here are 3 T cell receptor beta chains from one sample, sequenced in a study of T-cell reconstitution after alpha-beta-depleted transplantation in children (dated by TCRdb to about 2016). This specimen's treatment or condition label, per the study, means: allogeneic hematopoietic cell transplantation with graft depleted of TCRalphabeta T cells and CD19 B cells. The method was PCR. TCRdb records Illumina HiSeq 2500 as the sequencer. TCR libraries were prepared with molecular barcoding, using unique molecular identifiers to normalize TCRbeta repertoire quantification. Starting from the raw public reads, TCRdb applied fastp trimming at Q25, assembled clones with MiXCR and retained in-frame beta chains. Rows are unified per CDR3 protein, each entry keeping the most common DNA and genes. The sample data list about 260,000 distinct CDR3 sequences, and approximately 8% of these were observed just once. Together, the top ten hold 6.3% of the sample.

Here the sequenced sample was PBMCs, mostly from graft donor cells, taken 180 days after TCRalphabeta/CD19-depleted stem cell transplant. All receptors come from a male patient younger than 18 who had a stem cell transplant for acute lymphoblastic leukemia, so the T cells may come from the graft donor.

This clonotype occurred many times. The chain recombines TRBV3-1 with TRBJ2-6; 10 nucleotides line up with TRBD1. Germline-derived CDR1 and CDR2 are LGHDT and YNNKEL (reference sequence). The CDR3 runs 19 residues. Trimming cost V 0 bases and J 0 bases; bases outside gene matches: 5. The CDR3 reads CASSQDLGQGFSGANVLTF. CDR3 DNA: TGTGCCAGCAGCCAAGATCTGGGACAGGGGTTCTCTGGGGCCAACGTCCTGACTTTC.

The sample holds many counts of this clonotype. This chain uses TRBV15 with TRBJ1-1; D remains unclear. CDR1 is LNHNV, CDR2 YYDKDF, per germline (reference sequence). The CDR3 spans 13 residues. Between the trimmed V and J ends, which lost 0 bases and 6 bases, there was a span of 8 bases. The CDR3 bases are TGTGCCACCAGCAGAGATTTTTGGGCTGAAGCTTTCTTT. Its protein is CATSRDFWAEAFF.

This clonotype appeared many times. The chain's CDR3 is CASSGQGGDQETQYF. CDR3 in DNA: TGTGCCAGCAGTGGGCAGGGAGGGGACCAAGAGACCCAGTACTTC. The chain couples TRBV25-1 to TRBJ2-5; 7 nucleotides line up with TRBD2. The CDR3 length is 15 residues. Per germline, CDR1 MGHDK and CDR2 SYGVNS. The trim removed 4 bases at V and 0 bases at J, leaving 5 bases unmatched.